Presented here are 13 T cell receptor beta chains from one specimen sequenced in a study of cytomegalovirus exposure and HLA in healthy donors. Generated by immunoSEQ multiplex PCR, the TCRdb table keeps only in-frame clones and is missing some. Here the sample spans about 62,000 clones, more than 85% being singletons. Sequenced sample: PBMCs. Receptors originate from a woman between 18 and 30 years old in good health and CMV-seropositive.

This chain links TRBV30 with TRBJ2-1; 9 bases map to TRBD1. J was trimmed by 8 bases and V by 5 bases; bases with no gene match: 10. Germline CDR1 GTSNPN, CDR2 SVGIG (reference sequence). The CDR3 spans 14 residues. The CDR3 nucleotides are TGTGCCTGGGGGGGACAGGGACTCCCGGATGAGCAGTTCTTC. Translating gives CAWGGQGLPDEQFF.

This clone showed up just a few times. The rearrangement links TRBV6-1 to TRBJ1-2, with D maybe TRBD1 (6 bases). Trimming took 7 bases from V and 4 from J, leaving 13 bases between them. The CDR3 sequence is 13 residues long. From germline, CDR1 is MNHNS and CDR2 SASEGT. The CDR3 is CASKQGFTYGYTF. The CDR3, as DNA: TGTGCCAGCAAGCAGGGGTTTACCTATGGCTACACCTTC.

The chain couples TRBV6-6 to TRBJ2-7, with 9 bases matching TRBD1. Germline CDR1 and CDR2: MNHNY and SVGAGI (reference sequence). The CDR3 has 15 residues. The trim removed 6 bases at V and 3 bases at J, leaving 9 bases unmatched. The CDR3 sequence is CASRLVPGQGYEQYF. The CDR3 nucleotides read TGTGCCAGCAGACTCGTTCCGGGACAGGGCTACGAGCAGTACTTC.

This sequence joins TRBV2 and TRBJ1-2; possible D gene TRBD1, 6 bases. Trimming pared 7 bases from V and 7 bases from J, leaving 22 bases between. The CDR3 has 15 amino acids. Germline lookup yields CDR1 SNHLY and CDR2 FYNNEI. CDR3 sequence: CASTWLRRDKAGYTF. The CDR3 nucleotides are TGTGCCAGCACTTGGCTTCGCCGGGACAAAGCTGGCTACACCTTC. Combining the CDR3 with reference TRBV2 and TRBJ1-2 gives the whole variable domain EPEVTQTPSHQVTQMGQEVILRCVPISNHLYFYWYRQILGQKVEFLVSFYNNEISEKSEIFDDQFSVERPDGSNFTLKIRSTKLEDSAMYFCASTWLRRDKAGYTFGSGTRLTVV.

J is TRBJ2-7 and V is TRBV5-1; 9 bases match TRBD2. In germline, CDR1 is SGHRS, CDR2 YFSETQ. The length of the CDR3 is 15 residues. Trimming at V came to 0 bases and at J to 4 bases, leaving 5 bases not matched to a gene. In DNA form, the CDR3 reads TGCGCCAGCAGCTTGGAATTGCGGGGGGGATACGAGCAGTACTTC. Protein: CASSLELRGGYEQYF.

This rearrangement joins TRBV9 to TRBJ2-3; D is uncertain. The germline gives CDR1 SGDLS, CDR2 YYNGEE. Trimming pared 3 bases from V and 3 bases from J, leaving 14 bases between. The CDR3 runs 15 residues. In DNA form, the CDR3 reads TGTGCCAGCAGCGCGAGAGGATCGGGTACAGATACGCAGTATTTT. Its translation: CASSARGSGTDTQYF.

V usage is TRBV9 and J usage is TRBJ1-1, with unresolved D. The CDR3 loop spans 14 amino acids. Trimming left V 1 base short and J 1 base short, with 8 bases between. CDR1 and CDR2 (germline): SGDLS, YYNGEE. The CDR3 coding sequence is TGTGCCAGCAGCGTATCGTCCGGGAACACTGAAGCTTTCTTT. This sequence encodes CASSVSSGNTEAFF.

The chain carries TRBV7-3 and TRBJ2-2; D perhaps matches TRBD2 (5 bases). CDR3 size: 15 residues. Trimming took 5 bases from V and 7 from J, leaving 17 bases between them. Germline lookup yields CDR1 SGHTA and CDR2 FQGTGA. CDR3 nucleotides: TGTGCCAGCAGCCCCTCGGGAAGGCGTGGCGGGGAGCTGTTTTTT. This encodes CASSPSGRRGGELFF.

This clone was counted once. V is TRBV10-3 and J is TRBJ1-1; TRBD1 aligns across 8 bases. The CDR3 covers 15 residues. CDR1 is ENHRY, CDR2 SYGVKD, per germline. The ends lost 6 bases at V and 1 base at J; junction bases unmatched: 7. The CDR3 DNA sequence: TGTGCCATCAGGGACAGGGTCAGGGAGAACACTGAAGCTTTCTTT. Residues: CAIRDRVRENTEAFF.

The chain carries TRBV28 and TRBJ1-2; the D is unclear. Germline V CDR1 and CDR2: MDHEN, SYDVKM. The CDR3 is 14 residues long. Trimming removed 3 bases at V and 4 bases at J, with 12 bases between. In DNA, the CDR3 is TGTGCCAGCAGTTTGTTGAACAGTCTCTATGGCTACACCTTC. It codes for CASSLLNSLYGYTF.

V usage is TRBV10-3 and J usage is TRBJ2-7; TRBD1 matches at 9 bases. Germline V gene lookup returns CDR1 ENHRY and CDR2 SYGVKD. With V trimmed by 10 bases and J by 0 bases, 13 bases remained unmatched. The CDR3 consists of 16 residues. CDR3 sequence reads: CASGTGYRGSSYEQYF. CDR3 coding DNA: TGTGCCAGCGGGACAGGGTATAGGGGGAGCTCCTACGAGCAGTACTTC.

This CDR3 is CASSQDAPDRATEAFF. The DNA of the CDR3 is TGTGCCAGCAGCCAAGATGCCCCGGACAGGGCTACTGAAGCTTTCTTT. This chain links TRBV4-2 with TRBJ1-1; 8 nucleotides match TRBD1. Germline CDR1 and CDR2: LGHNA and YNFKEQ. Trimming removed 0 bases from V and 5 bases from J; junction bases left unmatched: 8. The CDR3 length is 16 residues.

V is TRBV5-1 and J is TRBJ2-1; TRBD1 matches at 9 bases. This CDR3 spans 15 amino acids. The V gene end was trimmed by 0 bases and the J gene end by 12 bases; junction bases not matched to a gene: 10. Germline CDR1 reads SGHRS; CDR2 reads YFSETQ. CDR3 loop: CASSLAGTGPQGQFF. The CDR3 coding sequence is TGCGCCAGCAGCTTGGCGGGGACAGGGCCGCAAGGGCAGTTCTTC.